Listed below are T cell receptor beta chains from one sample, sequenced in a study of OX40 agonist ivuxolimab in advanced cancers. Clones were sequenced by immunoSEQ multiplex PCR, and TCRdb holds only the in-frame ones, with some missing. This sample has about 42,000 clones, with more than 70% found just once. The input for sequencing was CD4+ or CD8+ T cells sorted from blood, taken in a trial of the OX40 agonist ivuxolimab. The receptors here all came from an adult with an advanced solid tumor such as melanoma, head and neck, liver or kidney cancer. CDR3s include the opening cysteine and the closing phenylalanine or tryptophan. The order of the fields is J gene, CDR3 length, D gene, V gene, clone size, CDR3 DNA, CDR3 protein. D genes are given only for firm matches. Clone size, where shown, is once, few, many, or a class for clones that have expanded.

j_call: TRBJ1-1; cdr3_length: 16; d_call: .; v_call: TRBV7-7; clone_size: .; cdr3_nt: TGTGCCAGCATCGCAGGGAGCAGGGAGGAATGCACTGAAGCTTTCTTT; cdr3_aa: CASIAGSREECTEAFF
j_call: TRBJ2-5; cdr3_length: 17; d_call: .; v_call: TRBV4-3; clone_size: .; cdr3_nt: TGCGCCAGCAGCCAAGATCCGGTTGGGCGGGGTGAAGAGACCCAGTACTTC; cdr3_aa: CASSQDPVGRGEETQYF
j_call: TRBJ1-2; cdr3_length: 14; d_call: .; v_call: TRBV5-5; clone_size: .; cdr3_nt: TGTGCCAGCAGTTCGACAGTCCAAAGCTATGGCTACACCTTC; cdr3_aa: CASSSTVQSYGYTF
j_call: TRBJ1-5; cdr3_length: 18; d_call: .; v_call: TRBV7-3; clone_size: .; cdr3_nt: TGTGCCAGCACCGATTCATATAAGGGAACATCTAGCAATCAGCCCCAGCATTTT; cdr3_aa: CASTDSYKGTSSNQPQHF
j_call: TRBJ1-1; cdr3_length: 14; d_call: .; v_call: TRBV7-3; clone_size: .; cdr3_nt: TGTGCCAGCAGCGCGGGGACACTGAACACTGAAGCTTTCTTT; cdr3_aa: CASSAGTLNTEAFF
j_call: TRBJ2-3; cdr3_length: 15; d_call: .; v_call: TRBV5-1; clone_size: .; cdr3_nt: TGCGCCAGCAGCTTGTATGAGGGGGAGGGAGATACGCAGTATTTT; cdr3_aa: CASSLYEGEGDTQYF
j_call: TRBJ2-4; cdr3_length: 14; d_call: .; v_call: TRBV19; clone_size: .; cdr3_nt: TGTGCCAGTAGTATTGCAGGATCCAAAAACATTCAGTACTTC; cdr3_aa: CASSIAGSKNIQYF
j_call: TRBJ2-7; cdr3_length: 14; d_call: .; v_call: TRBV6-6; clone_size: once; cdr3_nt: TGTGCCAGCAGTTTTGTGACAGTCTCCTACGAGCAGTACTTC; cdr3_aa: CASSFVTVSYEQYF
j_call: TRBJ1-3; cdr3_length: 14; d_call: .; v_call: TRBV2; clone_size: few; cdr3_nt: TGTGCCAGCAGTGATTCGGGTTTGGGAAACACCATATATTTT; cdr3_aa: CASSDSGLGNTIYF
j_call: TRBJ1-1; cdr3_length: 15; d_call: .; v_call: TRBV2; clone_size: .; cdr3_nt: TGTGCCAGCAGTTCGGGGACAAAGGCGAAGACTGAAGCTTTCTTT; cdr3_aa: CASSSGTKAKTEAFF
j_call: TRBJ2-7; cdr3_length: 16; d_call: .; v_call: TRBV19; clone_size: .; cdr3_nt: TGTGCCAGTAGTATAGAAACAGGGAGGGGCCCCTACGAGCAGTACTTC; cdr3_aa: CASSIETGRGPYEQYF
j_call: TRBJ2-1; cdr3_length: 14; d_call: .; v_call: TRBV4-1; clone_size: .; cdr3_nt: TGCGCCAGCAGCCAAGATCGAACAGACAATGAGCAGTTCTTC; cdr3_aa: CASSQDRTDNEQFF
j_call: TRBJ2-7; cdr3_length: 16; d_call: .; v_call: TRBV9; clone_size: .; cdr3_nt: TGTGCCAGCAGCGGAGATCACCCAGGGGGGCGTAACGAGCAGTACTTC; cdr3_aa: CASSGDHPGGRNEQYF
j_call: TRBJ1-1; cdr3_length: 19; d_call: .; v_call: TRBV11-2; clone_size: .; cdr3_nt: TGTGCCAGCAGCCCCTACCGCAGCAGGGAGTATCGATACGACACTGAAGCTTTCTTT; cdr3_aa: CASSPYRSREYRYDTEAFF
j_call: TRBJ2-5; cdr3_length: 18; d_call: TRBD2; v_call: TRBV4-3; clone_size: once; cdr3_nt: TGCGCCAGCAGCCAAGAGGCCGAGGTAGCGGGGGTCGGAGAGACCCAGTACTTC; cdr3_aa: CASSQEAEVAGVGETQYF
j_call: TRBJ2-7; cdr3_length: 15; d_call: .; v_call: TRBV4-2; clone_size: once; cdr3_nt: TGTGCCAGCAGCCAAGAAAGCACAGCCTCCTACGAGCAGTACTTC; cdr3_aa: CASSQESTASYEQYF
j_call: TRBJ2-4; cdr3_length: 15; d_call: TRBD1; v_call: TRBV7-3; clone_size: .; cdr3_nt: TGTGCCAGCAGCCGGACAGGCTTGGCTGGGGACATTCAGTACTTC; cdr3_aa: CASSRTGLAGDIQYF
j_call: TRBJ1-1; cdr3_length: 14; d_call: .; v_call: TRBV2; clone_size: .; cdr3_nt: TGTGCCAGCAGTGGGGCGGACCCGAACACTGAAGCTTTCTTT; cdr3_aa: CASSGADPNTEAFF
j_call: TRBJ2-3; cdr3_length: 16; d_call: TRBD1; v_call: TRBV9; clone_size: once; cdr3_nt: TGTGCCAGCAGCGTAGGACAGGGGGCGCCTTTAGATACGCAGTATTTT; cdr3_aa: CASSVGQGAPLDTQYF
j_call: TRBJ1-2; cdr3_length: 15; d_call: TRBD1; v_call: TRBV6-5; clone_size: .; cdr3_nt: TGTGCCAGCAGTTACTCGCACCAGGGGGTCGATGGCTACACCTTC; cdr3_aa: CASSYSHQGVDGYTF
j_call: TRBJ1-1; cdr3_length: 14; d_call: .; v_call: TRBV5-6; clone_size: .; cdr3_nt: TGTGCCAGCAGGCTGGGGGCAGGGAACACTGAAGCTTTCTTT; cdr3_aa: CASRLGAGNTEAFF
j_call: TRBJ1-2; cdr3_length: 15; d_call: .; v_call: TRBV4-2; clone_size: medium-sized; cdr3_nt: TGTGCCAGCAGCCAAACACCCAGTTCCAACTATGGCTACACCTTC; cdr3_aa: CASSQTPSSNYGYTF